A single sample is the source of the 25 T cell receptor beta chains below, sequenced in a study of cytomegalovirus exposure and HLA in healthy donors. The table came from immunoSEQ multiplex PCR; TCRdb's copy has only in-frame clones and leaves some out. The sample includes over 150,000 clones, roughly 96% of them seen just once. Sequencing input: PBMCs. The receptor source for this set is a woman between 18 and 29 years old in good health and CMV-seronegative.

The gene calls are TRBV18 and TRBJ2-1; 8 nucleotides agree with TRBD2. V trimming: 5 bases; J trimming: 4 bases; junction bases outside the gene matches: 7. The CDR3 spans 15 residues. Germline V gene data show CDR1 as KGHSH and CDR2 as LQKENI. The CDR3 coding sequence is TGTGCCAGCTCAGTTGCGGGGGGAGATTACAATGAGCAGTTCTTC. As protein: CASSVAGGDYNEQFF.

V gene TRBV29-1 combines with J gene TRBJ1-1, with D possibly matching TRBD1 (6 bases). Trimming left V 8 bases short and J 2 bases short, with 12 bases between. The germline CDR1 and CDR2 sequences are SQVTM and ANQGSEA. This CDR3 spans 12 amino acids. CDR3 protein: CSTLGQNTEAFF. The CDR3 DNA reads as TGCAGCACACTGGGACAAAACACTGAAGCTTTCTTT.

The CDR3 loop is CASSYGASTNEKLFF. CDR3 DNA sequence: TGTGCCAGCAGTTACGGGGCCTCAACTAATGAAAAACTGTTTTTT. V usage is TRBV6-5 and J usage is TRBJ1-4; D is perhaps TRBD1 (5 bases). CDR3 length: 15 amino acids. V was pared by 2 bases and J by 0 bases, with 7 bases between. Germline-derived CDR1 and CDR2 are MNHEY and SVGAGI.

The rearrangement links TRBV11-2 to TRBJ2-7; weak D call: TRBD1 (5 bases). Germline V gives CDR1 SGHAT, CDR2 FQNNGV. CDR3 size: 15 residues. V lost 0 bases to trimming and J lost 0 bases, with 9 bases between them. CDR3: CASSLEQGTSYEQYF. For the CDR3, the DNA is TGTGCCAGCAGCTTAGAGCAGGGCACCTCCTACGAGCAGTACTTC.

This chain links TRBV29-1 with TRBJ2-5; no clear D gene. This CDR3 comprises 13 residues. Germline values: CDR1 SQVTM, CDR2 ANQGSEA. V lost 4 bases and J 8 bases, leaving 17 bases between the germline ends. The CDR3 protein is CSVVWAAGITQYF. CDR3 in DNA: TGCAGCGTTGTCTGGGCCGCCGGCATTACCCAGTACTTC.

The chain couples TRBV9 to TRBJ2-3, with TRBD2 identical over 8 bases. The CDR3 loop spans 14 amino acids. From germline, CDR1 is SGDLS and CDR2 YYNGEE. V dropped 0 bases and J dropped 7; count of bases not matched to a gene: 4. The CDR3 DNA reads as TGTGCCAGCAGCGTAGACGGGGGGGCCTATACGCAGTATTTT. Its protein is CASSVDGGAYTQYF. The full variable domain, with the rest looked up from reference TRBV9 and TRBJ2-3, is DSGVTQTPKHLITATGQRVTLRCSPRSGDLSVYWYQQSLDQGLQFLIQYYNGEERAKGNILERFSAQQFPDLHSELNLSSLELGDSALYFCASSVDGGAYTQYFGPGTRLTVL.

The J gene is TRBJ1-2, the V gene TRBV7-9; tentative D call: TRBD1 (5 bases). Deletions cut 0 bases from V and 8 bases from J, with 19 bases between. The CDR3 is 16 amino acids. CDR1 SEHNR and CDR2 FQNEAQ come from the germline V gene (reference sequence). This chain's CDR3 is CASSLAPTGTSSGYTF. In DNA form, the CDR3 reads TGTGCCAGCAGCTTAGCTCCCACAGGCACATCGTCCGGCTACACCTTC. Combining the CDR3 with reference TRBV7-9 and TRBJ1-2 gives the whole variable domain DTGVSQNPRHKITKRGQNVTFRCDPISEHNRLYWYRQTLGQGPEFLTYFQNEAQLEKSRLLSDRFSAERPKGSFSTLEIQRTEQGDSAMYLCASSLAPTGTSSGYTFGSGTRLTVV.

The chain has TRBV6-1 and TRBJ2-1; D is perhaps TRBD2 (6 bases). Trimming took 4 bases from V and 0 from J, leaving 10 bases between them. Germline CDR1 MNHNS, CDR2 SASEGT. The CDR3 is made up of 15 amino acids. CDR3 coding DNA: TGTGCCAGCAGTGTCGCGGGGAGCTCCTACAATGAGCAGTTCTTC. Translating it yields CASSVAGSSYNEQFF.

The CDR3 bases are TGTGCCAGCTCACCTCGTCAGGGCGGAGACGAGACCCAGTACTTC. It translates to CASSPRQGGDETQYF. V usage is TRBV18 and J usage is TRBJ2-5; TRBD1 might be the D (5 bases). Germline CDR1 reads KGHSH; CDR2 reads LQKENI. The CDR3 totals 15 residues. The V and J ends lost 3 bases and 5 bases respectively, with 16 bases between them.

This clone was recorded only once. The V call is TRBV19, the J call TRBJ2-7; a weak D match, TRBD1 (6 bases). The CDR3 runs 14 residues. Germline V gene lookup returns CDR1 LNHDA and CDR2 SQIVND (reference sequence). V was trimmed by 0 bases and J by 6 bases, leaving 12 bases between them. Here the CDR3 DNA reads TGTGCCAGTAGTATAGACAGGGGATTGAGCGAGCAGTACTTC. As protein: CASSIDRGLSEQYF.

The V call is TRBV11-3, the J call TRBJ2-1; the match to TRBD2 covers 10 bases. Germline V lookup: CDR1 SGHNT, CDR2 YENEEA. The CDR3 has 16 residues. Unmatched junction bases numbered 7, after V lost 5 bases and J lost 3 bases. The CDR3 loop is CASSLDRTSGYNEQFF. For the CDR3, the DNA is TGTGCCAGCAGCCTGGATCGGACTAGCGGCTACAATGAGCAGTTCTTC.

This chain connects TRBV19 to TRBJ2-7; perhaps TRBD1 as D (5 bases). Looked up from germline, CDR1 is LNHDA and CDR2 is SQIVND (reference sequence). The V and J ends lost 1 base and 2 bases respectively, with 12 bases between them. The CDR3 sequence is 15 residues long. This CDR3 reads CASSIVGALTYEQYF. The CDR3 DNA reads as TGTGCCAGTAGTATAGTTGGGGCCCTAACCTACGAGCAGTACTTC. The whole variable domain, filled in from reference TRBV19 and TRBJ2-7, reads DGGITQSPKYLFRKEGQNVTLSCEQNLNHDAMYWYRQDPGQGLRLIYYSQIVNDFQKGDIAEGYSVSREKKESFPLTVTSAQKNPTAFYLCASSIVGALTYEQYFGPGTRLTVT.

The chain uses TRBV6-6 and TRBJ2-7, with D maybe TRBD1 (6 bases). The CDR3 has 14 residues. V dropped 5 bases and J dropped 2 bases, with 13 bases sitting between them. CDR1 and CDR2 (germline): MNHNY, SVGAGI (reference sequence). CDR3 bases: TGTGCCAGCAGTCTCGGGACAAATGCCTACGAGCAGTACTTC. Amino acids: CASSLGTNAYEQYF.

The chain uses TRBV5-1 and TRBJ2-1, with 8 nucleotides matching TRBD1. CDR3 length: 16 amino acids. V was clipped by 1 base and J by 7 bases; unmatched bases: 10. From germline, CDR1 is SGHRS and CDR2 YFSETQ. The CDR3 DNA follows: TGCGCCAGCAGCTTGTATGGGACAGGCCCCCTAAATGAGCAGTTCTTC. This sequence encodes CASSLYGTGPLNEQFF.

The chain uses TRBV19 and TRBJ1-5; weak D call: TRBD1 (5 bases). Germline values: CDR1 LNHDA, CDR2 SQIVND (reference sequence). This CDR3 is 17 amino acids long. The V and J ends lost 3 bases and 2 bases respectively, with 17 bases between them. CDR3 coding DNA: TGTGCCAGTAGTATGCAGGGAGGGCTGATTCGCAATCAGCCCCAGCATTTT. Amino acids: CASSMQGGLIRNQPQHF.

The genes are TRBV5-1 and TRBJ2-2; TRBD1 is a possible D gene (5 bases). In germline, CDR1 is SGHRS, CDR2 YFSETQ. V lost 0 bases to trimming and J lost 6 bases, with 15 bases between them. CDR3 length: 16 residues. The chain's CDR3 is CASSLVAGINSGELFF. The CDR3 nucleotides read TGCGCCAGCAGCTTGGTAGCAGGGATCAACTCCGGGGAGCTGTTTTTT.

This clone came up a few times. This chain connects TRBV6-5 to TRBJ1-5; tentative D call: TRBD1 (5 bases). Germline loops: CDR1 MNHEY, CDR2 SVGAGI. V dropped 6 bases and J dropped 5 bases, with 14 bases sitting between them. The CDR3 sequence is 14 residues long. CDR3: CASSLTGFDQPQHF. DNA for the CDR3: TGTGCCAGCAGCTTAACAGGTTTTGATCAGCCCCAGCATTTT.

Concerning this clone itself: Other DNA sequences in this specimen translate into the identical CDR3. V usage is TRBV27 and J usage is TRBJ2-2; TRBD1 agrees at 8 bases. V trimming: 3 bases; J trimming: 5 bases; junction bases outside the gene matches: 2. The CDR3 runs to 14 residues. Germline V gene data show CDR1 as MNHEY and CDR2 as SMNVEV (reference sequence). The CDR3 nucleotides read TGTGCCAGCAGTTTGCGGACAGGGACCGGGGAGCTGTTTTTT. Amino acids: CASSLRTGTGELFF.

This chain uses TRBV19 with TRBJ1-2, with 12 positions matching TRBD1. Germline V lookup: CDR1 LNHDA, CDR2 SQIVND (reference sequence). There are 18 residues in the CDR3. After removal of 5 bases from V and 4 bases from J, the junction contained 14 bases not matched to a gene. Here the CDR3 DNA reads TGTGCCAGTAGTGATGGGGACAGGGGGCCCAAGGGGAGCTATGGCTACACCTTC. Protein product: CASSDGDRGPKGSYGYTF.

V gene TRBV2 combines with J gene TRBJ2-5, with 8 bases lining up with TRBD2. In germline, CDR1 is SNHLY, CDR2 FYNNEI. The length of the CDR3 is 15 residues. With 8 bases clipped from V and 5 bases from J, the junction kept 13 bases outside the gene matches. The CDR3, as DNA: TGTGCCAGCTCAGGCCGGGGGGGTTTCGGGGAGACCCAGTACTTC. It specifies CASSGRGGFGETQYF.

The gene calls are TRBV4-1 and TRBJ2-1, with 8 bases fitting TRBD1. The V gene's germline CDR1 is MGHRA and CDR2 YSYEKL. With 6 bases clipped from V and 8 bases from J, the junction kept 9 bases outside the gene matches. The CDR3 extends over 14 amino acids. The CDR3 sequence: CASSTSKTGDEQFF. CDR3 DNA: TGCGCCAGCAGTACCAGTAAGACAGGGGATGAGCAGTTCTTC.

V is TRBV27 and J is TRBJ1-3; TRBD1 matches 11 bases. CDR3 length: 18 residues. With 0 bases clipped from V and 4 bases from J, the junction kept 8 bases outside the gene matches. Germline loops: CDR1 MNHEY, CDR2 SMNVEV (reference sequence). DNA for the CDR3: TGTGCCAGCAGTTTATCGCGTACGGACAGGGGGCTGGGAAACACCATATATTTT. As protein: CASSLSRTDRGLGNTIYF.

This chain uses TRBV7-9 with TRBJ2-2; TRBD1 matches at 7 bases. The germline CDR1 and CDR2 sequences are SEHNR and FQNEAQ (reference sequence). With 3 bases clipped from V and 6 bases from J, the junction kept 7 bases outside the gene matches. The CDR3 is made up of 15 amino acids. The CDR3 bases are TGTGCCAGCAGCTTGAGACAGGGTGAGGCCGGGGAGCTGTTTTTT. Residues: CASSLRQGEAGELFF.

The V gene is TRBV19, the J gene TRBJ1-1, with D possibly matching TRBD1 (6 bases). CDR3 length equals 15 residues. V shed 4 bases and J shed 1 base, with 13 bases lying between them. CDR1 LNHDA and CDR2 SQIVND come from the germline V gene (reference sequence). Here the CDR3 DNA reads TGTGCCAGTAGTACAGGGGAATGGGCGAACACTGAAGCTTTCTTT. It codes for CASSTGEWANTEAFF.

This clone was detected only once. The genes are TRBV15 and TRBJ2-2, with D tentatively TRBD1 (6 bases). Germline V gene sequence: CDR1 LNHNV, CDR2 YYDKDF (reference sequence). The CDR3 sequence is 17 residues long. Trimming removed 0 bases from V and 3 bases from J, with 14 bases in between. The CDR3 coding sequence is TGTGCCACCAGCAGAGATTTGCAGGGGTGGGACACCGGGGAGCTGTTTTTT. Its translation: CATSRDLQGWDTGELFF.